This T cell receptor beta chain originates from a study of shared clonotypes between healthy human individuals. Points from the study as a whole: Richness estimates generally favored naive over memory subsets.

CD45RO-negative CD8 cells positively selected for CCR7 made up the naive population, which excluded terminally differentiated effector memory CD45RA+ cells. Worth noting for this clone: Antigen: not known.

V was clipped by 4 bases and J by 1 base; unmatched bases: 6. This CDR3 contains 16 residues. CDR1 and CDR2 (germline): PRHDT, FYEKMQ (reference sequence). Some 30,000 T cell genomes (about 0.2 ug DNA) went into each sorted-subset replicate. Authors' processing steps: ImmunoSEQ gave junction-only sequences without quality scores, so filtering differed. Method: immunoSEQ multiplex PCR; TCRdb's copy keeps in-frame clones and lacks some. D and trimming were read from the DNA, whereas the V and J calls and clone size are those reported in that table. The table lists about 2 million clones, about 95% of them singletons, with about 1.1% in the top ten.

The chain joins TRBV13 to TRBJ2-5; 10 bases fit TRBD2. This receptor was identified in a man aged 18 to 29 in good health. The specimen sequenced was naive CD8+ T cells sorted from blood. The CDR3 region has the DNA TGTGCCAGCAGCTCGTCTAGCGGGGGAGGCCAAGAGACCCAGTACTTC. Protein product: CASSSSSGGGQETQYF.